This TCR beta chain was retrieved from a study of blood T cell repertoires in COVID-19. Study-wide background: Sample material is recorded as cDNA or gDNA derived from T cells, B-cell-depleted T cells, or PBMCs.

Per the original data handling: Estimation of nucleated cell counts was performed using reference gene primer amplification. Clones were read by immunoSEQ multiplex PCR, and TCRdb kept only the in-frame ones, dropping some. V, J and clone size were drawn from that table, and D and trimming were deduced from the DNA. The sample includes some 380,000 clones, more than 75% of them seen just once. The V and J ends lost 8 bases and 0 bases respectively, with 14 bases between them. The CDR3 has 16 residues. Germline assignment: CDR1 LNHDA and CDR2 SQIVND (reference sequence). The chain links TRBV19 to TRBJ1-6, with a tentative D call TRBD1 (5 bases). The sequence derives from a human donor with acute or convalescent COVID-19. The donor label of this sample is uncertain. Sample: peripheral blood. The CDR3 region has the DNA TGTGCCAGTGGGGCACTCTACAGCTCCTATAATTCACCCCTCCACTTT. Its translation: CASGALYSSYNSPLHF.